The 21 T cell receptor beta chains presented below share a single source sample, sequenced in a study of T cells in Graves' hyperthyroidism and ophthalmopathy. The source material, RNA transcripts, was used to amplify TCR beta CDR3 regions. TCR CDR3 underwent first-round RT-PCR with the HTBI primer set. TCRdb processed the multiplex PCR reads anew with MiXCR; each CDR3 protein has one entry. The sample comprises under 750,000 distinct CDR3 sequences, about 19% of which are singletons, and around 17% rests with the top ten. The source material was blood. Receptors were obtained from a woman in her fifties or sixties with Graves' hyperthyroidism that later progressed to Graves' ophthalmopathy.

The chain combines TRBV6-2 or TRBV6-3 with TRBJ1-2; weak D call: TRBD1 (5 bases). This CDR3 is 18 amino acids long. The germline V and J ends were trimmed by 6 bases and 3 bases, with 26 bases remaining between them. Germline V CDR1 and CDR2: MNHEY, SVGEGT. CDR3 nucleotides: TGTGCCAGCAGAACCCCAGAAAAGACAGTTTTGGTATACTATGGCTACACCTTC. Translated, it gives CASRTPEKTVLVYYGYTF.

This clonotype was seen a handful of times. The chain combines TRBV2 with TRBJ1-5; TRBD1 matches 8 bases. Germline assignment: CDR1 SNHLY and CDR2 FYNNEI. This CDR3 has 15 amino acids. J lost 1 base, V lost 5 bases, and 4 bases had no gene match. The CDR3 loop reads CASSMDRASNQPQHF. The CDR3 nucleotides read TGTGCCAGCAGTATGGACAGGGCCAGCAATCAGCCCCAGCATTTT.

This sequence joins TRBV15 and TRBJ2-1; perhaps TRBD1 as D (5 bases). CDR1 and CDR2 from the germline V gene are LNHNV and YYDKDF (reference sequence). The CDR3 consists of 14 residues. V was pared by 5 bases and J by 5 bases, with 13 bases between. The CDR3 loop is CATSPGLVHNEQFF. The CDR3 region has the DNA TGTGCCACCAGCCCAGGGTTGGTCCACAATGAGCAGTTCTTC.

This chain links TRBV19 with TRBJ2-2; D is undetermined. The CDR3 is 12 residues long. V dropped 8 bases and J dropped 7 bases, with 11 bases sitting between them. Germline V gene sequence: CDR1 LNHDA, CDR2 SQIVND (reference sequence). CDR3 residues: CASGDGVGELFF. DNA of the CDR3: TGTGCCAGTGGCGACGGTGTCGGGGAGCTGTTTTTT. Full variable domain (rest looked up from reference TRBV19 and TRBJ2-2): DGGITQSPKYLFRKEGQNVTLSCEQNLNHDAMYWYRQDPGQGLRLIYYSQIVNDFQKGDIAEGYSVSREKKESFPLTVTSAQKNPTAFYLCASGDGVGELFFGEGSRLTVL.

This clonotype has at least ten counts. The rearrangement uses TRBV28 and TRBJ1-1; maybe TRBD1 (5 bases). Trimming removed 7 bases from V and 2 bases from J, with 14 bases in between. Germline V CDR1 and CDR2: MDHEN, SYDVKM. CDR3 size: 14 residues. The CDR3 sequence is CASTPTGPNTEAFF. DNA for the CDR3: TGTGCCAGCACCCCCACGGGGCCCAACACTGAAGCTTTCTTT.

This clonotype was seen a few times. The rearrangement uses TRBV19 and TRBJ2-1, with TRBD1 matching over 7 bases. The trim removed 5 bases at V and 1 base at J, leaving 5 bases unmatched. The CDR3 length is 15 residues. Germline V lookup: CDR1 LNHDA, CDR2 SQIVND (reference sequence). CDR3 sequence: CASSQSQGSYNEQFF. Written as DNA, the CDR3 is TGTGCCAGTAGTCAGTCACAGGGGTCCTACAATGAGCAGTTCTTC.

This clonotype was observed at least ten times. V and J are TRBV20-1 and TRBJ2-3; TRBD2 matches 8 bases. The ends lost 5 bases at V and 0 bases at J; junction bases unmatched: 10. CDR3 length: 16 amino acids. CDR1 and CDR2 from the germline V gene are DFQATT and SNEGSKA (reference sequence). CDR3 DNA sequence: TGCAGTGCTCACCAATTACGGGGGGGAAGCACAGATACGCAGTATTTT. It encodes CSAHQLRGGSTDTQYF.

The table lists this clonotype with a few counts. The chain has TRBV3-1 and TRBJ1-4; D is undetermined. This CDR3 is built from 16 residues. CDR1 is LGHDT, CDR2 YNNKEL, per germline (reference sequence). V was clipped by 0 bases and J by 8 bases, with 16 bases between them. CDR3 DNA sequence: TGTGCCAGCAGCCAAGATACGGCGGAATATAGCGAAAAACTGTTTTTT. Translating it yields CASSQDTAEYSEKLFF.

The table lists this clonotype with a few counts. The V call is TRBV6-1, the J call TRBJ2-1; 11 positions match TRBD2. The CDR3 has 16 residues. The V gene's germline CDR1 is MNHNS and CDR2 SASEGT. The V segment lost 6 bases and the J segment 9 bases; nucleotides outside the gene matches: 13. The chain's CDR3 is CASSPTLAGGFAEQFF. CDR3 nucleotides: TGTGCCAGCAGCCCCACGCTAGCGGGGGGTTTCGCTGAGCAGTTCTTC.

The V and J genes are TRBV13 and TRBJ2-1; a possible D gene is TRBD2 (7 bases). V was pared by 0 bases and J by 2 bases, with 11 bases between. Germline CDR1 PRHDT, CDR2 FYEKMQ (reference sequence). The CDR3 is 16 amino acids. The CDR3 DNA is TGTGCCAGCAGCTTAGGCCCGGGGGGCGCCTACAATGAGCAGTTCTTC. The encoded protein is CASSLGPGGAYNEQFF.

The chain combines TRBV10-1 with TRBJ2-1; D gene unclear. V was trimmed by 11 bases and J by 8 bases, leaving 10 bases between them. The CDR3 is made up of 10 amino acids. CDR1 is WNHNN, CDR2 SYGVQD, per germline (reference sequence). The CDR3 here is CAPEDDEQFF. CDR3 DNA: TGCGCCCCCGAGGACGATGAGCAGTTCTTC.

There are many counts of this clonotype. This sequence joins TRBV27 and TRBJ2-3, with 11 nucleotides matching TRBD1. The CDR3 runs 15 residues. V lost 6 bases and J lost 1; bases outside the gene matches: 3. The V gene's germline CDR1 is MNHEY and CDR2 SMNVEV (reference sequence). CDR3 region: CASRDRGLGTDTQYF. In nucleotides, the CDR3 is TGTGCCAGCAGGGACAGGGGGCTCGGCACAGATACGCAGTATTTT.

As regards this clonotype: The junction and the germline gene differ at one end; a read error may be behind it. This chain connects TRBV29-1 to TRBJ1-3; possibly TRBD1 for D (5 bases). CDR1 and CDR2 (germline): SQVTM, ANQGSEA. The CDR3 covers 14 residues. The chain's CDR3 is CSVGGRDSGNTIYF. The CDR3 nucleotides read TGCAGCGTTGGAGGCAGGGACTCTGGGAACACCATATATTTT.

This clonotype was recorded at least ten times. The rearrangement links TRBV6-1 to TRBJ1-1, with D perhaps matching TRBD1 (6 bases). The V gene lost 7 bases and the J gene lost 1 base, with 19 bases spanning the gap. Germline CDR1 MNHNS, CDR2 SASEGT. CDR3 length: 16 amino acids. This chain's CDR3 is CASITGLRGRNTEAFF. The CDR3, as DNA: TGTGCCAGCATCACAGGCCTCCGGGGGCGGAACACTGAAGCTTTCTTT.

The chain combines TRBV10-3 with TRBJ1-5, with D possibly being TRBD1 (5 bases). The length of the CDR3 is 17 residues. Germline V gene data show CDR1 as ENHRY and CDR2 as SYGVKD. Trimming removed 2 bases from V and 0 bases from J, with 14 bases in between. CDR3 residues: CAISEGGAGYSNQPQHF. As DNA, the CDR3 is TGTGCCATCAGTGAGGGTGGAGCAGGGTATAGCAATCAGCCCCAGCATTTT.

For this clonotype: This may come from a read error, since a much larger clone is one base off. The DNA of the CDR3 is TGTGTCAGCAGGGAAGCGGGTGACTACGAGCAGTACTTC. Translated, it gives CVSREAGDYEQYF. The chain links TRBV2 to TRBJ2-7; D perhaps matches TRBD2 (6 bases). Germline lookup yields CDR1 SNHLY and CDR2 FYNNEI. This CDR3 has 13 amino acids.

CDR3 sequence: CAGDDGYNSPLHF. The DNA for the CDR3 is TGTGCCGGTGACGACGGCTATAATTCACCCCTCCACTTT. The rearrangement links TRBV30 to TRBJ1-6; no firm D call. The length of the CDR3 is 13 residues. Germline assignment: CDR1 GTSNPN and CDR2 SVGIG (reference sequence). V was pared by 8 bases and J by 3 bases, with 11 bases between.

This clonotype was detected once. The rearrangement joins TRBV27 to TRBJ1-4; tentatively, D is TRBD1 (6 bases). V was cut by 6 bases and J by 0 bases, with 20 bases left in between. The germline CDR1 and CDR2 sequences are MNHEY and SMNVEV (reference sequence). The CDR3 runs 18 residues. The CDR3 region has the DNA TGTGCCAGCAGCCGATCGACAGGTGCATTCGCAACTAATGAAAAACTGTTTTTT. It yields the protein CASSRSTGAFATNEKLFF.

This chain links TRBV10-3 with TRBJ2-1; the match to TRBD1 covers 8 bases. V gave up 4 bases and J gave up 8 bases; unmatched junction bases: 4. The CDR3 has 13 residues. Germline CDR1 ENHRY, CDR2 SYGVKD. The CDR3 bases are TGTGCCATCAGTGTTGACAGGGGTGATGAGCAGTTCTTC. Translated, it gives CAISVDRGDEQFF.

This chain joins TRBV12-3 or TRBV12-4 and TRBJ1-5, with a weak D call TRBD1 (5 bases). V dropped 7 bases and J dropped 3 bases, with 10 bases sitting between them. CDR3 length equals 13 residues. The CDR3 spells CASTIGVNQPQHF. The CDR3 DNA sequence: TGTGCCAGCACCATAGGGGTCAATCAGCCCCAGCATTTT.

This clonotype was detected ten times or more. V usage is TRBV6-1 and J usage is TRBJ1-1; D uncertain. The CDR3 is 11 residues long. Germline CDR1 and CDR2: MNHNS and SASEGT. The germline V and J ends were trimmed by 4 bases and 8 bases, with 8 bases remaining between them. The CDR3 nucleotides are TGTGCCAGCAGTGGGTTGGTGGAAGCTTTCTTT. Translating it yields CASSGLVEAFF.